This T cell receptor beta chain was found in a study of CD8+CD57+ T cells in acquired aplastic anemia. Looking at the study overall: Each DNA sample taken from sorted CD4+ and CD8+ cells came to 3 to 3.5 ug on average. Study-wide points: Shared by patients and controls, nearly 30 CD8+ CDR3s were abundant in patients.

The table lists this clonotype with many counts. Its specificity is not known. Both TCR beta VDJ combination and CDR3 sequence profiling were carried out. Genomic DNA was the template for this profiling. One entry per CDR3 protein, called by TCRdb with MiXCR from the reads. The table shows hundreds of thousands of distinct CDR3 sequences, with over 25% occurring only once. The authors sequenced patients whose flow cytometry had shown CD8+CD57+ cell expansion. Each of the patients presented with severe acquired aplastic anemia. Sequenced input: sorted CD4+, CD8+, or CD8+CD57+ T cells (not recorded which) from PBMCs. The TCR comes from a human donor with aplastic anemia.

The CDR3 spells CATAPAGDYEQYF. CDR3 nucleotide sequence: TGTGCCACCGCGCCAGCGGGAGACTACGAGCAGTACTTC. This chain connects TRBV15 to TRBJ2-7; 8 bases map to TRBD2. This CDR3 is 13 amino acids long. Trimming took 8 bases from V and 3 from J; bases not matched to a gene: 6. Germline CDR1 reads LNHNV; CDR2 reads YYDKDF (reference sequence).